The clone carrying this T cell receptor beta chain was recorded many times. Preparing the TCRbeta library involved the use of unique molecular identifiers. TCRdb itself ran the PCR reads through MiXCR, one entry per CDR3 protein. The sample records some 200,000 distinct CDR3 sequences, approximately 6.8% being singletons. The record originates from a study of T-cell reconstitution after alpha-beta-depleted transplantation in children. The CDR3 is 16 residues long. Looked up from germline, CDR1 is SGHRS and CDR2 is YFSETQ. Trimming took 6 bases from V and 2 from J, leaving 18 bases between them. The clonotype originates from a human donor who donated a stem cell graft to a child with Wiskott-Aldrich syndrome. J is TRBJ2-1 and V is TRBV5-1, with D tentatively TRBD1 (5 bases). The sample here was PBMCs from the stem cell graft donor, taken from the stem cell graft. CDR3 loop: CASTPNPRDPYNEQFF. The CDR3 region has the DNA TGCGCCAGCACGCCAAACCCCAGGGATCCCTACAATGAGCAGTTCTTC. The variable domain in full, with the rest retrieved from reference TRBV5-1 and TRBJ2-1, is KAGVTQTPRYLIKTRGQQVTLSCSPISGHRSVSWYQQTPGQGLQFLFEYFSETQRNKGNFPGRFSGRQFSNSRSEMNVSTLELGDSALYLCASTPNPRDPYNEQFFGPGTRLTVL.